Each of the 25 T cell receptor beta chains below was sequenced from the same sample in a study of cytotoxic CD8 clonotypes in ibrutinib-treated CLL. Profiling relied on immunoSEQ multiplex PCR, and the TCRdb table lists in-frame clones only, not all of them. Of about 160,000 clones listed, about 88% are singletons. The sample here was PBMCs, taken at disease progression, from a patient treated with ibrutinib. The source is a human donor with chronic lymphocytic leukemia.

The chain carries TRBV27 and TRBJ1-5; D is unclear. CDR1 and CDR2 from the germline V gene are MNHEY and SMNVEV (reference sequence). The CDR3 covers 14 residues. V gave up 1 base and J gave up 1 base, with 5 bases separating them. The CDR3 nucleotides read TGTGCCAGCAGTTTATTTGGGAGCAATCAGCCCCAGCATTTT. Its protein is CASSLFGSNQPQHF.

The CDR3 nucleotides read TGTGCCGGACGAGGGGGGTTAAATGAAAAACTGTTTTTT. This translates into CAGRGGLNEKLFF. The rearrangement uses TRBV2 and TRBJ1-4; D might be TRBD1 (6 bases). Germline values: CDR1 SNHLY, CDR2 FYNNEI. V lost 11 bases, J lost 5 bases, and 15 bases lay in between. The CDR3 consists of 13 residues.

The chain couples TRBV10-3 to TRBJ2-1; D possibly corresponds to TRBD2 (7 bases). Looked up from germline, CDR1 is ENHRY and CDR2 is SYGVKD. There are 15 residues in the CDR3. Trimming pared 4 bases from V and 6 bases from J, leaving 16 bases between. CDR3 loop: CAISAGGPKGNEQFF. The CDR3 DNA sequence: TGTGCCATCAGTGCGGGGGGCCCCAAGGGCAATGAGCAGTTCTTC.

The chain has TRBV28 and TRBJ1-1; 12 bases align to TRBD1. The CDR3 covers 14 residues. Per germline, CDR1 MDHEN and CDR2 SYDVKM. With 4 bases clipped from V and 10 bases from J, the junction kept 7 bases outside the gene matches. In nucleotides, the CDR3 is TGTGCCAGCAGTTCACCGGGACAGGGGGCAGCAGCTTTCTTT. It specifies CASSSPGQGAAAFF.

CDR3 protein: CASSIEGLSGYTF. CDR3 DNA: TGCGCCAGCAGCATTGAGGGCCTCAGCGGCTACACCTTC. The chain joins TRBV5-1 to TRBJ1-2, with D hard to call. The CDR3 covers 13 residues. Germline V lookup: CDR1 SGHRS, CDR2 YFSETQ. V was shortened by 4 bases and J by 8 bases, with 15 bases between the two germline ends.

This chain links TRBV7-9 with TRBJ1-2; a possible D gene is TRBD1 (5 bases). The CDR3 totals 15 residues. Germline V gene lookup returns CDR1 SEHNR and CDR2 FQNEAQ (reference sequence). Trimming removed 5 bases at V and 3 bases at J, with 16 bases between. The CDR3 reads CASSVLRGRDYGYTF. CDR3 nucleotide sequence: TGTGCCAGCAGCGTTCTAAGGGGCCGAGACTATGGCTACACCTTC.

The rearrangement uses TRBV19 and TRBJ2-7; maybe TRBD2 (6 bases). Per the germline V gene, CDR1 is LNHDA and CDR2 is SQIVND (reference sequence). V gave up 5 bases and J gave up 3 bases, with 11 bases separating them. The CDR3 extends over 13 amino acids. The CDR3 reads CASSDGTYYEQYF. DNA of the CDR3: TGTGCCAGTAGTGACGGGACTTACTACGAGCAGTACTTC.

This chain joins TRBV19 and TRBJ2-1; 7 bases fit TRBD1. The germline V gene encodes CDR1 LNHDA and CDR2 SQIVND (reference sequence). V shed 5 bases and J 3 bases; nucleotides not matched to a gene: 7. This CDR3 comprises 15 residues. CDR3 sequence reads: CASSSDRELYNEQFF. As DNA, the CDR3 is TGTGCCAGTAGTTCCGACAGGGAACTCTACAATGAGCAGTTCTTC.

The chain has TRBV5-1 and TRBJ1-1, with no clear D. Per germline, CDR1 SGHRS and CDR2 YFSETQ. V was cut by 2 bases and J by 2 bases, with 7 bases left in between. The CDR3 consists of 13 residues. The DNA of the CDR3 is TGCGCCAGCAGCTTTCGACTAAACACTGAAGCTTTCTTT. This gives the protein CASSFRLNTEAFF.

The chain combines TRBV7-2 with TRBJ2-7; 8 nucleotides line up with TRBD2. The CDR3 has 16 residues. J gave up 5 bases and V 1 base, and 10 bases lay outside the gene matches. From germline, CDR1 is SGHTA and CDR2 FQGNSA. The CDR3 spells CASSLDYQRELDEQYF. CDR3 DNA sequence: TGTGCCAGCAGCTTAGATTACCAGCGGGAGTTGGACGAGCAGTACTTC.

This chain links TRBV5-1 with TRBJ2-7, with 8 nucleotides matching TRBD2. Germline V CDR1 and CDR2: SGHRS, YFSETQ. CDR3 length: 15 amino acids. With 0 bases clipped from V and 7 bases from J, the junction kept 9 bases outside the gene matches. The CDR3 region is CASSLELTGGREQYF. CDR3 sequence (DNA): TGCGCCAGCAGCTTGGAGTTGACGGGAGGGCGAGAGCAGTACTTC.

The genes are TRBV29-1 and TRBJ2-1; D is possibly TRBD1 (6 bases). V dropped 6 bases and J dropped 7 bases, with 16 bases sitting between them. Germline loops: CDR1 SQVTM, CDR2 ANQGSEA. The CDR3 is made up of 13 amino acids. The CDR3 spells CSVFKDSRNEQFF. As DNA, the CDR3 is TGCAGCGTCTTCAAGGACAGCCGTAATGAGCAGTTCTTC.

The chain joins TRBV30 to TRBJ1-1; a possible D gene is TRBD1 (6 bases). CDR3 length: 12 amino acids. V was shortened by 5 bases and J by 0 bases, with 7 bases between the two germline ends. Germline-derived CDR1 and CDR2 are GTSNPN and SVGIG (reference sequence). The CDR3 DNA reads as TGTGCCTGGGGACAGTTGAACACTGAAGCTTTCTTT. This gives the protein CAWGQLNTEAFF.

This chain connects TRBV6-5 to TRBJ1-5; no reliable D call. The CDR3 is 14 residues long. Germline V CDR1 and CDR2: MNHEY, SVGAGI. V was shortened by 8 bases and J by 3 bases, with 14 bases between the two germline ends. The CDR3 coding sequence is TGTGCCAGCTTAGACGGCGGACCCAATCAGCCCCAGCATTTT. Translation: CASLDGGPNQPQHF.

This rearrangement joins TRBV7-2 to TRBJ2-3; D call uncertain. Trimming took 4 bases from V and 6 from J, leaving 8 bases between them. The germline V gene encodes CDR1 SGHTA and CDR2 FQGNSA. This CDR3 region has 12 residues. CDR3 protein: CASSSLVDTQYF. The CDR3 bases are TGTGCCAGCAGCTCATTGGTGGATACGCAGTATTTT.

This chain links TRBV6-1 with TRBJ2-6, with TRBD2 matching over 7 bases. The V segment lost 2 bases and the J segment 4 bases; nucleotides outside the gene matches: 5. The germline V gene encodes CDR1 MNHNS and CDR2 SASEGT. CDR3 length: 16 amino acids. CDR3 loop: CASSEPGGLGANVLTF. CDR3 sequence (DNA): TGTGCCAGCAGTGAACCGGGGGGTCTCGGGGCCAACGTCCTGACTTTC.

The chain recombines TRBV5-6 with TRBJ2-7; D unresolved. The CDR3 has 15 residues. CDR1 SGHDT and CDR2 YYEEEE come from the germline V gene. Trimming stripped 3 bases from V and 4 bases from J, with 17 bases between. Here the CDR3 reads CASSYLHAIRYEQYF. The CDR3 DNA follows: TGTGCCAGCAGCTATCTTCACGCGATCCGTTACGAGCAGTACTTC.

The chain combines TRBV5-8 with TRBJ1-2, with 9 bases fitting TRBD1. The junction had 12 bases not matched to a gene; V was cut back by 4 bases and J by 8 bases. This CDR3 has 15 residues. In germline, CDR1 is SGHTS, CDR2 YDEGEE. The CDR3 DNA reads TGTGCCAGCAGCCTCGGGGGACAGGGAACGCAGGGCTACACCTTC. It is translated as CASSLGGQGTQGYTF.

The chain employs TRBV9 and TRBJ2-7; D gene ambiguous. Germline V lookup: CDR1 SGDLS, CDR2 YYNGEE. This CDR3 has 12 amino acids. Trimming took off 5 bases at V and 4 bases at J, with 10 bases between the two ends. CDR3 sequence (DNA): TGTGCCAGCAGTACCCAAGGGTACGAGCAGTACTTC. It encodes CASSTQGYEQYF.

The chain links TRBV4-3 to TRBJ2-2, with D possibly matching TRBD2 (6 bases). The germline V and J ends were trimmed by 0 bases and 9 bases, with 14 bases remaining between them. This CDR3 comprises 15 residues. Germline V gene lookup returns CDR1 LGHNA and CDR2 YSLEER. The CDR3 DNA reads TGCGCCAGCAGCCAAGACAGGCAGGGAGGCCGGGAGCTGTTTTTT. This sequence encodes CASSQDRQGGRELFF.

The CDR3 DNA follows: TGTGCCTGGAGTGTTTCTGGACTAGCGATAAATGAGCAGTTCTTC. Amino acid sequence: CAWSVSGLAINEQFF. The V gene is TRBV30, the J gene TRBJ2-1, with 9 bases matching TRBD2. The length of the CDR3 is 15 residues. Per germline, CDR1 GTSNPN and CDR2 SVGIG (reference sequence). Unmatched junction bases numbered 7, after V lost 0 bases and J lost 7 bases.

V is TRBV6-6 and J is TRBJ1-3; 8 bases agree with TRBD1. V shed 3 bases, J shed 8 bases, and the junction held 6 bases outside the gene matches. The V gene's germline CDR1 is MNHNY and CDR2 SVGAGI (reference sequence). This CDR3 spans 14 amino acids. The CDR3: CASSYSGQGYTIYF. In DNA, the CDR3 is TGTGCCAGCAGTTATTCCGGACAGGGCTACACCATATATTTT.

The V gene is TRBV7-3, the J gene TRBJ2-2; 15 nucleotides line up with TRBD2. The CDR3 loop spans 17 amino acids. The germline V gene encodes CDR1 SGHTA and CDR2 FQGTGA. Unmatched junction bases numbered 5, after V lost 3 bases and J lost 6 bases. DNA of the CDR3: TGTGCCAGCAGCTTTACAGGACTAGCGGGAGGGCCCGGGGAGCTGTTTTTT. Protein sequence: CASSFTGLAGGPGELFF.

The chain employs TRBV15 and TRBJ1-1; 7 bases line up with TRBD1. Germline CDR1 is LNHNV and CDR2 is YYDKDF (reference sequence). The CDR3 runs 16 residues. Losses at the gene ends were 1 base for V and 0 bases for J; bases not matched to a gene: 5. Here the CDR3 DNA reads TGTGCCACCAGCAGAGTTCGGGACAGAATGAACACTGAAGCTTTCTTT. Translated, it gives CATSRVRDRMNTEAFF.

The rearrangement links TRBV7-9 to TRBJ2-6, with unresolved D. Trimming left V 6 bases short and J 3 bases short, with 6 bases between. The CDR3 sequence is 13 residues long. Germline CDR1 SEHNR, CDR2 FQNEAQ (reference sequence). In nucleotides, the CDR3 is TGTGCCAGCAGGCGTAGTGGGGCCAACGTCCTGACTTTC. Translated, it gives CASRRSGANVLTF.